This note documents a single T cell receptor (beta chain) sequence. The time point: after dendritic cell vaccination, including at tumor progression/relapse. The primer mix had 60 V beta and 13 J beta primers. TCRdb's table, derived via immunoSEQ multiplex PCR, lists solely in-frame clones and lacks some. The sample holds fewer than 85,000 clones, more than 75% seen once. This sample was taken from a study of glioma-infiltrating T cells after dendritic cell vaccination. Study information: Three intradermal dendritic cell vaccine injections were given every two weeks.

Germline assignment: CDR1 MNHNS and CDR2 SASEGT. V lost 10 bases, J lost 0 bases, and 13 bases lay in between. The CDR3 runs to 14 residues. This chain uses TRBV6-1 with TRBJ1-5, with D unresolved. The specimen was blood, collected after dendritic cell vaccination. The receptor was isolated from a human donor with glioblastoma. CDR3 in DNA: TGTGCCACTGTGGAGCGGTATAGCAATCAGCCCCAGCATTTT. It codes for CATVERYSNQPQHF.